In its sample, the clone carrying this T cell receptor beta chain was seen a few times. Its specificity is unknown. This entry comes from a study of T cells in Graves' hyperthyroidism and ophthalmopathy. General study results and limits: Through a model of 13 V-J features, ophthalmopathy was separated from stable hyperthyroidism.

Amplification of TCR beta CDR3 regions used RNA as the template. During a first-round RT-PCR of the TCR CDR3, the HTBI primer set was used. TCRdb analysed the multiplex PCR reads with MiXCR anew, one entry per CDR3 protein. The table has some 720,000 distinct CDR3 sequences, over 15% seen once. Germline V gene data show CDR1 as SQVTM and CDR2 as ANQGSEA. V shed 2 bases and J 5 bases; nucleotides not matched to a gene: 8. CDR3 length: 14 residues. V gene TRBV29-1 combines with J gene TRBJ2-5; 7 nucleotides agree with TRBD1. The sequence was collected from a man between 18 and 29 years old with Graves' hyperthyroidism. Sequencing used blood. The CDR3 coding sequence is TGCAGCGTTGAACACAGGGGAGTGGGGGAGACCCAGTACTTC. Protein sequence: CSVEHRGVGETQYF.